The 27 T cell receptor beta chains reported below all come from one sample, sequenced in a study of a mutant IDH1 vaccine in newly diagnosed glioma. The antigens for these receptors are not known. Time point reported: week 35, safety follow-up. A 20-mer mutant IDH1 peptide at 300 ug was injected subcutaneously with topical imiquimod. Libraries were prepared by immunoSEQ multiplex PCR; TCRdb keeps only in-frame clonotypes and omits some of them. The sample lists over 45,000 clones; 92% were seen once. The specimen comprised PBMCs, sampled from a glioma patient whose treatment included an IDH1 peptide vaccine. The source is a man aged 50 to 59 with glioma.

This chain connects TRBV5-4 to TRBJ1-5, with TRBD1 as a possible D gene (6 bases). V was pared by 1 base and J by 5 bases, with 13 bases between. Germline values: CDR1 SGHNT, CDR2 YYREEE (reference sequence). The CDR3 is 15 amino acids. CDR3 DNA sequence: TGTGCCAGCAGCTTGAAAGGGGGACATGATCAGCCCCAGCATTTT. Protein product: CASSLKGGHDQPQHF.

This chain links TRBV28 with TRBJ1-3; D remains ambiguous. V was cut by 4 bases and J by 1 base, with 26 bases left in between. Germline CDR1 MDHEN, CDR2 SYDVKM. This CDR3 is built from 20 residues. The CDR3 here is CASSSDLLGRRASSGNTIYF. The CDR3 DNA reads as TGTGCCAGCAGTTCCGACCTCCTAGGACGGCGGGCTTCTTCTGGAAACACCATATATTTT. The variable domain in full, completed from reference TRBV28 and TRBJ1-3, reads DVKVTQSSRYLVKRTGEKVFLECVQDMDHENMFWYRQDPGLGLRLIYFSYDVKMKEKGDIPEGYSVSREKKERFSLILESASTNQTSMYLCASSSDLLGRRASSGNTIYFGEGSWLTVV.

V gene TRBV5-1 combines with J gene TRBJ2-7, with 7 bases fitting TRBD1. Germline V gives CDR1 SGHRS, CDR2 YFSETQ. Unmatched junction bases numbered 9, after V lost 5 bases and J lost 4 bases. CDR3 length: 14 amino acids. The CDR3 sequence is CASSSRDSQYEQYF. The DNA for the CDR3 is TGCGCCAGCAGTTCCCGGGACAGCCAGTACGAGCAGTACTTC. Complete variable domain (other parts from reference TRBV5-1 and TRBJ2-7): KAGVTQTPRYLIKTRGQQVTLSCSPISGHRSVSWYQQTPGQGLQFLFEYFSETQRNKGNFPGRFSGRQFSNSRSEMNVSTLELGDSALYLCASSSRDSQYEQYFGPGTRLTVT.

This chain uses TRBV29-1 with TRBJ2-1; D ambiguous. CDR3 length: 12 amino acids. V lost 4 bases, J lost 5 bases, and 9 bases lay in between. Germline assignment: CDR1 SQVTM and CDR2 ANQGSEA. The CDR3 DNA follows: TGCAGCGTTGGGGTAATCAACAATGAGCAGTTCTTC. This gives the protein CSVGVINNEQFF.

This CDR3 is CASSPRGLIDNEQFF. The CDR3 DNA follows: TGTGCCAGCAGCCCCAGGGGACTAATCGACAATGAGCAGTTCTTC. This chain uses TRBV7-2 with TRBJ2-1, with a possible D match to TRBD2 (7 bases). This CDR3 contains 15 residues. Trimming removed 5 bases from V and 5 bases from J, with 16 bases in between. Germline CDR1 SGHTA, CDR2 FQGNSA.

This clone came up a few times. The chain links TRBV5-6 to TRBJ1-2; D gene ambiguous. With 2 bases removed from V and 6 bases from J, the gap between germline ends came to 14 bases. The CDR3 consists of 14 residues. CDR1 is SGHDT, CDR2 YYEEEE, per germline. Here the CDR3 DNA reads TGTGCCAGCAGCTTTGTCGGGGATAATGATGGCTACACCTTC. Translation gives CASSFVGDNDGYTF. The full variable domain, in which reference TRBV5-6 and TRBJ1-2 provide the parts outside the CDR3, is DAGVTQSPTHLIKTRGQQVTLRCSPKSGHDTVSWYQQALGQGPQFIFQYYEEEERQRGNFPDRFSGHQFPNYSSELNVNALLLGDSALYLCASSFVGDNDGYTFGSGTRLTVV.

This chain joins TRBV5-1 and TRBJ2-7, with D possibly being TRBD2 (6 bases). The germline V and J ends were trimmed by 5 bases and 0 bases, with 12 bases remaining between them. The CDR3 runs 14 residues. The germline gives CDR1 SGHRS, CDR2 YFSETQ. The CDR3 region is CASRATSSSYEQYF. The CDR3 DNA sequence: TGCGCCAGCAGGGCTACTAGCAGCTCCTACGAGCAGTACTTC.

This sequence joins TRBV19 and TRBJ2-5; D is unresolved. CDR3 size: 13 residues. V was pared by 5 bases and J by 5 bases, with 12 bases between. Germline V CDR1 and CDR2: LNHDA, SQIVND (reference sequence). Here the CDR3 reads CASSRALRETQYF. The DNA of the CDR3 is TGTGCCAGTAGTCGGGCCCTCCGGGAGACCCAGTACTTC.

The gene calls are TRBV27 and TRBJ1-2; 7 nucleotides agree with TRBD1. The germline V gene has CDR1 MNHEY and CDR2 SMNVEV (reference sequence). V lost 7 bases to trimming and J lost 4 bases; unmatched junction nucleotides: 12. The CDR3 runs 15 residues. The CDR3 loop reads CASTSTPRGVYGYTF. Here the CDR3 DNA reads TGTGCCAGCACCTCCACCCCCAGGGGGGTCTATGGCTACACCTTC.

The chain carries TRBV6-6 and TRBJ1-2, with a tentative D call TRBD1 (5 bases). V lost 0 bases, J lost 2 bases, and 13 bases lay in between. The CDR3 has 16 residues. Germline CDR1 and CDR2: MNHNY and SVGAGI (reference sequence). The CDR3 bases are TGTGCCAGCAGTTACTCAGGAAGGGGCTTGAACTATGGCTACACCTTC. This codes for CASSYSGRGLNYGYTF.

The chain is built from TRBV4-2 and TRBJ2-2; 7 bases align to TRBD1. The CDR3 contains 17 residues. Germline V gene data show CDR1 as LGHNA and CDR2 as YNFKEQ. J was trimmed by 6 bases and V by 0 bases; bases with no gene match: 10. The CDR3 sequence is CASSQEGTAPKAGELFF. CDR3 in DNA: TGTGCCAGCAGCCAAGAGGGGACAGCCCCAAAGGCCGGGGAGCTGTTTTTT.

The gene calls are TRBV4-1 and TRBJ2-3; TRBD1 matches at 8 bases. The ends lost 3 bases at V and 4 bases at J; junction bases unmatched: 6. Germline V CDR1 and CDR2: MGHRA, YSYEKL. The CDR3 is made up of 15 amino acids. CDR3 loop: CASSQRDRMADTQYF. The CDR3 DNA is TGCGCCAGCAGCCAGCGGGACAGGATGGCAGATACGCAGTATTTT.

About this clone: Other DNA sequences within the sample encode an identical CDR3. This CDR3 is CASSAGQRTYEQYF. The CDR3 region has the DNA TGTGCCAGCAGCGCGGGACAGCGAACCTACGAGCAGTACTTC. The chain uses TRBV5-6 and TRBJ2-7, with D possibly matching TRBD1 (7 bases). The CDR3 totals 14 residues. Germline-derived CDR1 and CDR2 are SGHDT and YYEEEE. Between the trimmed V and J ends, which lost 4 bases and 2 bases, there was a span of 13 bases.

This chain uses TRBV7-3 with TRBJ2-2; 13 bases align to TRBD2. The CDR3 covers 16 residues. The germline gives CDR1 SGHTA, CDR2 FQGTGA. The V and J ends lost 4 bases and 6 bases, in that order; junction bases with no gene match: 5. CDR3 in DNA: TGTGCCAGCAGCTCATTGACTAGCGGGAGGCCCGGGGAGCTGTTTTTT. Encoded protein: CASSSLTSGRPGELFF.

The chain recombines TRBV4-1 with TRBJ2-2, with 8 bases aligning to TRBD1. Germline V gene data show CDR1 as MGHRA and CDR2 as YSYEKL. The CDR3 contains 18 residues. V was pared by 6 bases and J by 3 bases, with 15 bases of the junction left unmatched. In DNA form, the CDR3 reads TGCGCCAGCAGACCCCCCGGTCAGGGGGCCCAGGACACCGGGGAGCTGTTTTTT. It codes for CASRPPGQGAQDTGELFF.

The chain has TRBV19 and TRBJ1-5; D unresolved. The CDR3 sequence is 12 residues long. The V gene lost 6 bases and the J gene lost 9 bases, with 12 bases spanning the gap. The germline CDR1 and CDR2 sequences are LNHDA and SQIVND (reference sequence). The chain's CDR3 is CASSTTQRPQHF. In DNA form, the CDR3 reads TGTGCCAGTAGCACCACCCAGAGGCCCCAGCATTTT.

This clone was seen more than once but under ten times. Here the CDR3 reads CASSLGGRLSYTF. The CDR3 nucleotides are TGTGCCAGCAGCTTAGGGGGCAGGCTGAGCTACACCTTC. V and J are TRBV11-2 and TRBJ1-2; possible D gene TRBD1, 5 bases. The length of the CDR3 is 13 residues. Trimming removed 1 base from V and 9 bases from J, with 12 bases in between. Germline CDR1 SGHAT, CDR2 FQNNGV. Complete variable domain (other parts from reference TRBV11-2 and TRBJ1-2): EAGVAQSPRYKIIEKRQSVAFWCNPISGHATLYWYQQILGQGPKLLIQFQNNGVVDDSQLPKDRFSAERLKGVDSTLKIQPAKLEDSAVYLCASSLGGRLSYTFGSGTRLTVV.

This clone was counted once. The J gene is TRBJ1-1, the V gene TRBV28; no clear D. Trimming stripped 2 bases from V and 0 bases from J, with 13 bases between. CDR1 and CDR2 (germline): MDHEN, SYDVKM. The CDR3 contains 16 residues. This CDR3 is CASSLPLAVMNTEAFF. Here the CDR3 DNA reads TGTGCCAGCAGTTTACCTCTCGCGGTTATGAACACTGAAGCTTTCTTT.

The gene calls are TRBV30 and TRBJ2-5, with TRBD2 as a possible D gene (6 bases). Near its end, the DNA agrees better with TRBJ2-7, so the J call may be wrong. Germline CDR1 and CDR2: GTSNPN and SVGIG (reference sequence). This CDR3 comprises 17 residues. CDR3 sequence reads: CAWRGSGWPSSSYEQYF. The CDR3 coding sequence is TGTGCCTGGAGGGGGAGCGGGTGGCCCTCATCGTCCTACGAGCAGTACTTC.

The chain recombines TRBV7-8 with TRBJ2-1; 8 nucleotides align to TRBD2. V lost 5 bases to trimming and J lost 7 bases; unmatched junction nucleotides: 10. Germline CDR1 and CDR2: SGHVS and FQNEAQ. There are 15 residues in the CDR3. The chain's CDR3 is CASSHRREGHNEQFF. The CDR3 nucleotides read TGTGCCAGCAGCCACCGCCGGGAGGGCCATAATGAGCAGTTCTTC.

This chain uses TRBV6-4 with TRBJ2-2; D might be TRBD2 (6 bases). V lost 4 bases to trimming and J lost 3 bases, with 6 bases between them. Germline V gives CDR1 MRHNA, CDR2 SNTAGT. The CDR3 runs 13 residues. The CDR3 DNA reads as TGTGCCAGCAGTGCTAGCGACACCGGGGAGCTGTTTTTT. Protein: CASSASDTGELFF.

The rearrangement links TRBV29-1 to TRBJ2-7; D ambiguous. Germline-derived CDR1 and CDR2 are SQVTM and ANQGSEA. V lost 4 bases and J lost 5, with 15 bases in between. This CDR3 comprises 13 residues. In DNA form, the CDR3 reads TGCAGCGTTGGATTGGGCCTTCGGGACGAGCAGTACTTC. The encoded protein is CSVGLGLRDEQYF.

The chain uses TRBV19 and TRBJ1-5; weak D call: TRBD1 (5 bases). Per germline, CDR1 LNHDA and CDR2 SQIVND (reference sequence). The CDR3 loop spans 12 amino acids. The germline V and J ends were trimmed by 8 bases and 1 base, with 6 bases remaining between them. The CDR3 here is CASRDSNQPQHF. The CDR3 DNA is TGTGCCAGTCGGGACAGCAATCAGCCCCAGCATTTT.

V and J are TRBV5-4 and TRBJ2-7; no definite D call. From germline, CDR1 is SGHNT and CDR2 YYREEE (reference sequence). The V gene lost 3 bases and the J gene lost 3 bases, with 7 bases spanning the gap. This CDR3 has 12 amino acids. The CDR3 loop reads CASSSLDYEQYF. The CDR3 bases are TGTGCCAGCAGCTCTCTGGACTACGAGCAGTACTTC.

The J gene is TRBJ2-4, the V gene TRBV9; D perhaps matches TRBD1 (5 bases). Trimming shortened V by 4 bases and J by 9 bases, and 23 bases separated the two germline ends. CDR1 SGDLS and CDR2 YYNGEE come from the germline V gene. The CDR3 is 16 amino acids. The CDR3 DNA sequence: TGTGCCAGCAGCCCAAACCCAGGGATGAGGTCCGGCATTCAGTACTTC. As protein: CASSPNPGMRSGIQYF.

The rearrangement links TRBV5-1 to TRBJ2-5; a possible D gene is TRBD2 (6 bases). Trimming pared 3 bases from V and 2 bases from J, leaving 11 bases between. This CDR3 is built from 14 residues. Looked up from germline, CDR1 is SGHRS and CDR2 is YFSETQ. The CDR3 loop is CASSSGTSQETQYF. For the CDR3, the DNA is TGCGCCAGCAGCTCCGGGACTTCTCAAGAGACCCAGTACTTC. The full variable domain, its missing parts supplied by reference TRBV5-1 and TRBJ2-5, is KAGVTQTPRYLIKTRGQQVTLSCSPISGHRSVSWYQQTPGQGLQFLFEYFSETQRNKGNFPGRFSGRQFSNSRSEMNVSTLELGDSALYLCASSSGTSQETQYFGPGTRLLVL.

The chain recombines TRBV25-1 with TRBJ2-7; 12 nucleotides agree with TRBD2. Germline loops: CDR1 MGHDK, CDR2 SYGVNS. V gave up 1 base and J gave up 2 bases; unmatched junction bases: 9. CDR3 size: 18 residues. The CDR3 protein is CASSESPTSGRSPYEQYF. In nucleotides, the CDR3 is TGTGCCAGCAGTGAATCGCCAACTAGCGGGAGGTCCCCCTACGAGCAGTACTTC.